The entry below gives a single T cell receptor (beta chain) sequence along with its context. This CDR3 contains 16 residues. Germline V CDR1 and CDR2: SGHAT, FQNNGV. The V and J ends lost 5 bases and 4 bases respectively, with 15 bases between them. This record comes from a study of T cells after somatic rescue of genetic block. Libraries were prepared by immunoSEQ multiplex PCR; TCRdb keeps only in-frame clonotypes and omits some of them. The sample lists 13,000 to 15,000 clones, over 60% occurring once. This clonotype was sampled from a man younger than 30. The chain links TRBV11-2 to TRBJ2-6; D may be TRBD1 or TRBD2 (6 bases each). Sequences were obtained from peripheral blood mononuclear cells (PBMCs). CDR3 sequence: CASSHRGRLGANVLTF. The CDR3 nucleotides read TGTGCCAGCAGCCACCGGGGGCGGTTGGGGGCCAACGTCCTGACTTTC. Full variable domain (missing parts from reference TRBV11-2 and TRBJ2-6): EAGVAQSPRYKIIEKRQSVAFWCNPISGHATLYWYQQILGQGPKLLIQFQNNGVVDDSQLPKDRFSAERLKGVDSTLKIQPAKLEDSAVYLCASSHRGRLGANVLTFGAGSRLTVL.